This TCR beta chain was profiled in a study of T cell responses to AZD1222 COVID-19 vaccine. Comment on this clone: Its antigen is as yet unknown.

CDR3 size: 14 residues. Trimming shortened V by 7 bases and J by 1 base, and 14 bases separated the two germline ends. The germline gives CDR1 MDHEN, CDR2 SYDVKM. Here immunoSEQ multiplex PCR was the method, and the copy in TCRdb shows in-frame clones only, minus some. Of roughly 66,000 clones in the sample, around 84% are singletons; the top ten hold 7.3%. Study-wide results and limits: Vaccination with two AZD1222 doses was followed by a rise in Spike-specific TCR breadth and depth. Just a handful of AZD1222 recipients were seropositive at baseline. The CD4 TCRs associated with vaccination extended across spike and predominated at 160-218 and 743-854.

This rearrangement joins TRBV28 to TRBJ2-7; tentative D call: TRBD1 (6 bases). Sequencing used peripheral blood, obtained on day 0 of AZD1222 vaccination. The TCR originated in an adult in good health. In DNA, the CDR3 is TGTGCCAGCAACATCAGGGGAGAGTCCTACGAGCAGTACTTC. Encoded protein: CASNIRGESYEQYF.